This T cell receptor beta chain was captured in a study of T cells in localized non-small cell lung cancer. Study findings and constraints: Appearance in adjacent lung was seen for a median around 55 of the top 100 tumor clones. Elevated circulating T cell density in blood was associated with longer overall survival. Adjacent uninvolved lung tissue had the highest T cell clonality, exceeding tumor.

The V end lost 2 bases, the J end lost 0 bases, and 8 bases lay between the germline ends. In germline, CDR1 is SGHTA, CDR2 FQGNSA. The CDR3 runs 15 residues. About this clone: No antigen is known for it.

Libraries were prepared by immunoSEQ multiplex PCR; TCRdb keeps only in-frame clonotypes and omits some of them. The table has under 70,000 clones, roughly 88% seen once. The sample consisted of peripheral blood, taken before any cancer treatment. V is TRBV7-2 and J is TRBJ1-3; D may be TRBD1 (6 bases). The TCR originated in a woman between 35 and 70 years old with stage I lung adenocarcinoma. CDR3 loop: CASSLQGNSGNTIYF. CDR3 sequence (DNA): TGTGCCAGCAGCTTACAGGGGAACTCTGGAAACACCATATATTTT.